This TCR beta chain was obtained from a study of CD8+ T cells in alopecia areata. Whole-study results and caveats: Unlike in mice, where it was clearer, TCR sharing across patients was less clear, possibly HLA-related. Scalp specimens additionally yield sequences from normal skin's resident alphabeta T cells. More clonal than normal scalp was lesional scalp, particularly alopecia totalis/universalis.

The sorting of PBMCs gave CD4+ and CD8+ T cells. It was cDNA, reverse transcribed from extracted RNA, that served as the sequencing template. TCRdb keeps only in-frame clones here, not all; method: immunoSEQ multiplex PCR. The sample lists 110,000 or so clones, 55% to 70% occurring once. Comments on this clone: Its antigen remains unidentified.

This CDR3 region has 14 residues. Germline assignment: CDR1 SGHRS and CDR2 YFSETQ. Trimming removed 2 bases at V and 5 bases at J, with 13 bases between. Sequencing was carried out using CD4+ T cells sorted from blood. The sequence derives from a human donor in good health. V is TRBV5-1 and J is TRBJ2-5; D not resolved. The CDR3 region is CASSFGFRSETQYF. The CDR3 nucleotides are TGCGCCAGCAGCTTCGGGTTCCGGTCGGAGACCCAGTACTTC.